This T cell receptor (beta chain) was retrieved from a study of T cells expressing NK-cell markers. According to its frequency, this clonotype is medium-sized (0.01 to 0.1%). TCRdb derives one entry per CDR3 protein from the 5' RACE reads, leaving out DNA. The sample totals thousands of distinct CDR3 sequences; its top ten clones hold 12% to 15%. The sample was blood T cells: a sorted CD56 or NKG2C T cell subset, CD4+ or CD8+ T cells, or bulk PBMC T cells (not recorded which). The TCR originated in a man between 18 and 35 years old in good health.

CDR3 in amino acids: CASSRAQGLEQFF. The V and J genes are TRBV6-4 and TRBJ2-1; TCRdb's assignment of TRBD1 cannot be checked, as there is no DNA. The germline V gene encodes CDR1 MRHNA and CDR2 SNTAGT. The length of the CDR3 is 13 residues.